This T cell receptor beta chain was recorded in a study of blood T cell repertoires in COVID-19. Whole-study context: PBMCs, B-cell-depleted T cells, or T cells provided the cDNA or gDNA that made up the material.

In the authors' workflow: It was from reference gene primer amplification that nucleated cell counts were estimated. Data came from immunoSEQ multiplex PCR; TCRdb stores just in-frame clones and leaves some out. The V and J calls and clone size come from that table; D and trimming were worked out from the DNA. Of some 330,000 clones in the sample, around four fifths are singletons; the top ten hold roughly 5.1%. Donors in Cohort 3 who had recovered were those with two negative PCRs, healthcare professional clearance, or resolution of their symptoms. Sequencing was performed on PBMCs or T cells enriched from blood (not recorded which). The sequence was collected from a woman in her forties or fifties who had recovered from COVID-19.

This CDR3 is CASSLVLGGQVYGYTF. CDR3 DNA sequence: TGCGCCAGCAGCCTCGTGTTGGGGGGGCAGGTTTATGGCTACACCTTC. J is TRBJ1-2 and V is TRBV5-1; D is perhaps TRBD1 (6 bases). The V end lost 4 bases, the J end lost 5 bases, and 21 bases lay between the germline ends. Germline CDR1 and CDR2: SGHRS and YFSETQ. The CDR3 totals 16 residues.